This TCR beta chain was documented in a study of a mutant IDH1 vaccine in newly diagnosed glioma. In the study overall: Sex distribution of treated patients was approximately 60% male and roughly 38% female; mean age was around 40 years.

Data came from immunoSEQ multiplex PCR; TCRdb stores just in-frame clones and leaves some out. The sample lists 92,000 or so clones, over 70% occurring once. The time point is: baseline, week 1 (first vaccination visit). Sample treatment: pre-vaccination baseline after standard-of-care therapy. Specimen: PBMCs, collected from a glioma patient treated with radiotherapy, temozolomide or both. This sequence originates from a man aged 35-49 years with glioma. Some clones in this sample may be carry-over from other donors' samples.

The CDR3 reads CASNSVSGSSNTEAFF. CDR3 nucleotide sequence: TGTGCCAGTAACTCCGTTTCCGGGTCCTCGAACACTGAAGCTTTCTTT. This chain uses TRBV5-4 with TRBJ1-1; D uncertain. CDR1 is SGHNT, CDR2 YYREEE, per germline (reference sequence). The CDR3 runs to 16 residues. V was shortened by 8 bases and J by 1 base, with 21 bases between the two germline ends. The full variable domain, rest sourced from reference TRBV5-4 and TRBJ1-1, is ETGVTQSPTHLIKTRGQQVTLRCSSQSGHNTVSWYQQALGQGPQFIFQYYREEENGRGNFPPRFSGLQFPNYSSELNVNALELDDSALYLCASNSVSGSSNTEAFFGQGTRLTVV.